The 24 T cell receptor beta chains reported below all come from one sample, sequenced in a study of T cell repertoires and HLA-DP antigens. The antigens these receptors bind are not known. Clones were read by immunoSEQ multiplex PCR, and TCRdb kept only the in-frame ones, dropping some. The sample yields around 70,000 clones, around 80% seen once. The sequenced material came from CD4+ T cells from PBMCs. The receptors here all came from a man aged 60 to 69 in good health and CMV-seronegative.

DNA of the CDR3: TGTGCCAGCAGCTTAGATCGCACAGGCCGCACTGAAGCTTTCTTT. Residues: CASSLDRTGRTEAFF. The V gene is TRBV11-2, the J gene TRBJ1-1; a possible D gene is TRBD1 (5 bases). CDR1 and CDR2 (germline): SGHAT, FQNNGV. CDR3 length: 15 amino acids. The ends were cut back, 0 bases at V and 4 bases at J, with 12 bases in the middle.

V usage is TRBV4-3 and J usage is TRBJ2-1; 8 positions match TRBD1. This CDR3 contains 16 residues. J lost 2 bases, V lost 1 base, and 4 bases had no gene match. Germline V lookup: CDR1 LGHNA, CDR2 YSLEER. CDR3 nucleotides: TGCGCCAGCAGCCAAGTTGCGACAGGGGCCTACAATGAGCAGTTCTTC. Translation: CASSQVATGAYNEQFF.

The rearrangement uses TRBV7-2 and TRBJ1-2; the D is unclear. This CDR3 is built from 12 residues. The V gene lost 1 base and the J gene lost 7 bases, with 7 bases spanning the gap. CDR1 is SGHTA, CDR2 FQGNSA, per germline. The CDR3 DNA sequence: TGTGCCAGCAGCTTAGGCGGAGGTGGCTACACCTTC. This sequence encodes CASSLGGGGYTF.

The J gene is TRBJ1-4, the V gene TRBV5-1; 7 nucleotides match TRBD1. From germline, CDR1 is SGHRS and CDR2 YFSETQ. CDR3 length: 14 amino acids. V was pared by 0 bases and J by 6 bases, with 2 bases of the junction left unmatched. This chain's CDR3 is CASSLEQGDEKLFF. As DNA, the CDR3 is TGCGCCAGCAGCTTGGAGCAGGGGGATGAAAAACTGTTTTTT. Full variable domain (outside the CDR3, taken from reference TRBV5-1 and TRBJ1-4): KAGVTQTPRYLIKTRGQQVTLSCSPISGHRSVSWYQQTPGQGLQFLFEYFSETQRNKGNFPGRFSGRQFSNSRSEMNVSTLELGDSALYLCASSLEQGDEKLFFGSGTQLSVL.

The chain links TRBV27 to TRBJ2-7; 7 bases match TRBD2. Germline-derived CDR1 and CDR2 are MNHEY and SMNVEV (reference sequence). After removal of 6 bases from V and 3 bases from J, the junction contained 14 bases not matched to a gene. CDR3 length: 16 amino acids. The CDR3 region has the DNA TGTGCCAGCAGCTACCTTTGGGGGGGGGAAGGCTACGAGCAGTACTTC. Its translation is CASSYLWGGEGYEQYF.

The CDR3 here is CASSPSGLYNEQFF. CDR3 coding DNA: TGTGCCAGCAGCCCAAGCGGGCTATACAATGAGCAGTTCTTC. The V and J genes are TRBV6-4 and TRBJ2-1; possible D gene TRBD2, 6 bases. Germline CDR1 MRHNA, CDR2 SNTAGT. V lost 6 bases to trimming and J lost 4 bases, with 13 bases between them. This CDR3 is built from 14 residues.

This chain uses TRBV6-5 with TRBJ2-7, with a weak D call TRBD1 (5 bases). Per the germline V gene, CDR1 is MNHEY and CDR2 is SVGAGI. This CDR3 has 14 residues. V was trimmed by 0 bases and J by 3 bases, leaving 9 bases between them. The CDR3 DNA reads TGTGCCAGCAGTTACTCACAGGAATTCTACGAGCAGTACTTC. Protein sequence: CASSYSQEFYEQYF.

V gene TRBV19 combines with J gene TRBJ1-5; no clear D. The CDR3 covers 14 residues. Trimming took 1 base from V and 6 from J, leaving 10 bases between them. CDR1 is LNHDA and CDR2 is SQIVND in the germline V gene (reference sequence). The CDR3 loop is CASSIAEDGQPQHF. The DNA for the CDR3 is TGTGCCAGTAGTATAGCTGAGGATGGTCAGCCCCAGCATTTT.

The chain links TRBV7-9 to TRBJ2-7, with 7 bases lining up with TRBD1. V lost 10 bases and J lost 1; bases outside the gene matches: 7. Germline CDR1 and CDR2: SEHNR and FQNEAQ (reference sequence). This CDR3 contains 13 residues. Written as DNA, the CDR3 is TGTGCCATTACCCGGGACAGTTCCTACGAGCAGTACTTC. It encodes CAITRDSSYEQYF.

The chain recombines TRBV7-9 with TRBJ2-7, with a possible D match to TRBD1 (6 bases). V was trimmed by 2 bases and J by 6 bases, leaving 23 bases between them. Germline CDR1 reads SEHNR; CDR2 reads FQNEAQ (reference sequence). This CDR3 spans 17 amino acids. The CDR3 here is CASSLTAGGSQFGEQYF. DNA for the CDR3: TGTGCCAGCAGCTTAACTGCTGGGGGCTCCCAGTTCGGCGAGCAGTACTTC.

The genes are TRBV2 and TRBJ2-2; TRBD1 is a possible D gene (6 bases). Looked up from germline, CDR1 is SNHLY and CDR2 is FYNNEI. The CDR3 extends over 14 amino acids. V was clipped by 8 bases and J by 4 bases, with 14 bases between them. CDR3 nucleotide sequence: TGTGCCAGCGGGGCGGTACAGGGCACCGGGGAGCTGTTTTTT. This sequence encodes CASGAVQGTGELFF.

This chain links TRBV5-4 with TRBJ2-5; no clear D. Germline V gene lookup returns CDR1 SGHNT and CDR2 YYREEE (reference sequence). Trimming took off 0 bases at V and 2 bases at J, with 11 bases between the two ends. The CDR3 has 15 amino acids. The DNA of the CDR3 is TGTGCCAGCAGCTTGGTTGGTGGGGATCAAGAGACCCAGTACTTC. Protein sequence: CASSLVGGDQETQYF.

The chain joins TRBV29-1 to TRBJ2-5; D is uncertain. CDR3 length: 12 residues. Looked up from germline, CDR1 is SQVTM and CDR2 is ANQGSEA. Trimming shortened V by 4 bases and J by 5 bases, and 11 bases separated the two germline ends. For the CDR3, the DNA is TGCAGCGTTGGCCTGAATGCGGAGACCCAGTACTTC. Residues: CSVGLNAETQYF.

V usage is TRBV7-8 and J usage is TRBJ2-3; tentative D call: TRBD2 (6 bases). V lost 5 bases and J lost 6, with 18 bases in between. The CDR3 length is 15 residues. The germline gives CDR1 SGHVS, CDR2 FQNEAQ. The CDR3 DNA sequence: TGTGCCAGCAGCCTCGCCCCAAACCGGGAGGATACGCAGTATTTT. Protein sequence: CASSLAPNREDTQYF.

Written as DNA, the CDR3 is TGTGCCAGTACCCCCCGCCGACAGGGGAGGTACAATGAGCAGTTCTTC. Encoded protein: CASTPRRQGRYNEQFF. This sequence joins TRBV19 and TRBJ2-1, with 8 bases identical to TRBD1. This CDR3 has 16 amino acids. V was clipped by 7 bases and J by 4 bases; unmatched bases: 12. Germline CDR1 is LNHDA and CDR2 is SQIVND (reference sequence). The complete variable domain, with remaining parts taken from reference TRBV19 and TRBJ2-1, reads DGGITQSPKYLFRKEGQNVTLSCEQNLNHDAMYWYRQDPGQGLRLIYYSQIVNDFQKGDIAEGYSVSREKKESFPLTVTSAQKNPTAFYLCASTPRRQGRYNEQFFGPGTRLTVL.

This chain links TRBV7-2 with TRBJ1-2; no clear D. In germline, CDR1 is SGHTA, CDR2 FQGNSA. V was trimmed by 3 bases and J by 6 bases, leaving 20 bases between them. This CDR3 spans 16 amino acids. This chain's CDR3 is CASSLSSVSDGDGYTF. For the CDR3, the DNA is TGTGCCAGCAGCTTGTCATCGGTGTCTGACGGGGATGGCTACACCTTC.

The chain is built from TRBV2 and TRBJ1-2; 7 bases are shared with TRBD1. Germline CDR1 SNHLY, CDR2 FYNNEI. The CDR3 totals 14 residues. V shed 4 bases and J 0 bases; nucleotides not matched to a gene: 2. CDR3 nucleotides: TGTGCCAGCAGTGGACAGGGACCTAACTATGGCTACACCTTC. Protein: CASSGQGPNYGYTF.

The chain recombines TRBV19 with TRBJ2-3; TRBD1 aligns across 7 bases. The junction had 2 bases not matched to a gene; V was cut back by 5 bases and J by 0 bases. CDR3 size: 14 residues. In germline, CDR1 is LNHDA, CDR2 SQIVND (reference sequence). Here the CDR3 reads CASSPGGSTDTQYF. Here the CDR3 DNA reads TGTGCCAGTAGTCCAGGGGGAAGCACAGATACGCAGTATTTT.

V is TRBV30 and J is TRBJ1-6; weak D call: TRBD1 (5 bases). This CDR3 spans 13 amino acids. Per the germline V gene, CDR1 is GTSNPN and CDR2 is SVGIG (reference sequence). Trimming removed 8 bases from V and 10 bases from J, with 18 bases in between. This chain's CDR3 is CALVLNRGSPLHF. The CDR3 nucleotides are TGTGCCCTCGTACTGAATCGGGGCTCACCCCTCCACTTT.

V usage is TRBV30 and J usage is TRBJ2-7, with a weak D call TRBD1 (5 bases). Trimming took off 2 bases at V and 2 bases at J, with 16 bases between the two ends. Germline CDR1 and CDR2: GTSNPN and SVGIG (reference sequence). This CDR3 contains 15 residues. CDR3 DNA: TGTGCCTGGAGTCGAATGGGGCAAGTGACCTACGAGCAGTACTTC. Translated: CAWSRMGQVTYEQYF.

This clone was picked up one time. The CDR3 is CASTVGPLAKNIQYF. CDR3 nucleotide sequence: TGTGCCAGCACCGTCGGCCCCTTAGCCAAAAACATTCAGTACTTC. This chain links TRBV6-1 with TRBJ2-4, with unresolved D. V was clipped by 7 bases and J by 0 bases, with 13 bases between them. Germline V lookup: CDR1 MNHNS, CDR2 SASEGT. CDR3 length: 15 residues.

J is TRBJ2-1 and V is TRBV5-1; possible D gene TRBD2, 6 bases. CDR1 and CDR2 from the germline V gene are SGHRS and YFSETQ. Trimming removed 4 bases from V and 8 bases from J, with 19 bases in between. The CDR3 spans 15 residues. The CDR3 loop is CASSGAGVDTDEQFF. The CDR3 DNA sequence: TGCGCCAGCAGCGGAGCGGGTGTTGATACAGATGAGCAGTTCTTC.

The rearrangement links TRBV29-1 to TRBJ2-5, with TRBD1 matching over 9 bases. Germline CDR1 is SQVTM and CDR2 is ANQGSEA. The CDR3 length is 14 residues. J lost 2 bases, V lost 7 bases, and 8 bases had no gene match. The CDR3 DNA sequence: TGCAGCGCCGCAACCGGGACAGGGCAAGAGACCCAGTACTTC. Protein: CSAATGTGQETQYF. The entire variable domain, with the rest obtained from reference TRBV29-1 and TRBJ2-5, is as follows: SAVISQKPSRDICQRGTSLTIQCQVDSQVTMMFWYRQQPGQSLTLIATANQGSEATYESGFVIDKFPISRPNLTFSTLTVSNMSPEDSSIYLCSAATGTGQETQYFGPGTRLLVL.

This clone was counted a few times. The CDR3 loop is CASRSRDTYNEQFF. In nucleotides, the CDR3 is TGTGCCAGCAGAAGCCGGGACACCTACAATGAGCAGTTCTTC. The chain has TRBV7-2 and TRBJ2-1; perhaps TRBD1 as D (6 bases). The CDR3 is 14 residues long. With 6 bases removed from V and 2 bases from J, the gap between germline ends came to 11 bases. Per the germline V gene, CDR1 is SGHTA and CDR2 is FQGNSA.